This passage covers 27 T cell receptor beta chains from one sample sequenced in a study of high-grade serous ovarian cancer treatment subgroups. Tumor samples were obtained before definitive surgery or chemotherapy. Assay: immunoSEQ multiplex PCR; the TCRdb copy retains only in-frame clones and omits some. The sample has about 36,000 clones, around three quarters seen once. Sequencing was carried out using tumor tissue. The receptors come from a human donor with high-grade serous ovarian cancer.

In the case of this clone: In the same sample, other DNA sequences code for this CDR3. The chain couples TRBV5-1 to TRBJ1-1; TRBD1 might be the D (6 bases). The CDR3 has 15 residues. Trimming took 3 bases from V and 1 from J, leaving 13 bases between them. CDR1 is SGHRS and CDR2 is YFSETQ in the germline V gene. Here the CDR3 reads CASSSQGLRNTEAFF. CDR3 nucleotide sequence: TGCGCCAGCAGCTCACAGGGCTTGCGGAACACTGAAGCTTTCTTT. Drawing the rest from reference TRBV5-1 and TRBJ1-1, the complete variable domain is KAGVTQTPRYLIKTRGQQVTLSCSPISGHRSVSWYQQTPGQGLQFLFEYFSETQRNKGNFPGRFSGRQFSNSRSEMNVSTLELGDSALYLCASSSQGLRNTEAFFGQGTRLTVV.

V usage is TRBV7-9 and J usage is TRBJ2-5; D not resolved. Germline loops: CDR1 SEHNR, CDR2 FQNEAQ (reference sequence). The CDR3 loop spans 14 amino acids. Trimming stripped 5 bases from V and 5 bases from J, with 15 bases between. The CDR3 bases are TGTGCCAGCAGCCGCGACTTGGTTTCTGAGACCCAGTACTTC. Encoded protein: CASSRDLVSETQYF.

The chain carries TRBV28 and TRBJ2-5; possibly TRBD1 or TRBD2 for D (5 bases each). This CDR3 contains 14 residues. Germline V gives CDR1 MDHEN, CDR2 SYDVKM. V was shortened by 4 bases and J by 4 bases, with 13 bases between the two germline ends. In nucleotides, the CDR3 is TGTGCCAGCAGTTCGGGGCCATCCTTAGAGACCCAGTACTTC. Residues: CASSSGPSLETQYF.

This clone was recorded once. This rearrangement joins TRBV4-3 to TRBJ2-6; D unresolved. Trimming cost V 2 bases and J 3 bases, with 14 bases left between them. The CDR3 has 17 residues. Germline V CDR1 and CDR2: LGHNA, YSLEER. CDR3 amino acids: CASSQRTVLSGANVLTF. The CDR3 nucleotides read TGCGCCAGCAGCCAACGGACGGTTTTGAGTGGGGCCAACGTCCTGACTTTC.

This clone came up a few times. This chain connects TRBV5-4 to TRBJ1-3; no clear D. The germline V gene has CDR1 SGHNT and CDR2 YYREEE (reference sequence). The CDR3 spans 14 residues. With 1 base removed from V and 11 bases from J, the gap between germline ends came to 16 bases. CDR3 bases: TGTGCCAGCAGCTTGAGGGAACACAGTAGCGCCATATATTTT. Its protein is CASSLREHSSAIYF.

As DNA, the CDR3 is TGTGCCAGCTCACCACCCGGCGGTCAGGGGAGCAATCAGCCCCAGCATTTT. As protein: CASSPPGGQGSNQPQHF. This chain uses TRBV18 with TRBJ1-5, with D tentatively TRBD1 (6 bases). This CDR3 comprises 17 residues. The V gene's germline CDR1 is KGHSH and CDR2 LQKENI. The V and J ends lost 0 bases and 1 base respectively, with 13 bases between them.

The chain carries TRBV4-3 and TRBJ2-1, with D possibly called TRBD1 or TRBD2 (5 bases each). With 1 base removed from V and 3 bases from J, the gap between germline ends came to 13 bases. This CDR3 spans 16 amino acids. Germline loops: CDR1 LGHNA, CDR2 YSLEER. The CDR3 DNA sequence: TGCGCCAGCAGCCAAGCAAGGGACCAGATCTACAATGAGCAGTTCTTC. The encoded protein is CASSQARDQIYNEQFF.

The V gene is TRBV14, the J gene TRBJ2-3, with 7 bases aligning to TRBD1. The CDR3 runs to 14 residues. V dropped 0 bases and J dropped 5; count of bases not matched to a gene: 2. CDR1 and CDR2 from the germline V gene are SGHDN and FVKESK. The CDR3 coding sequence is TGTGCCAGCAGCCAAGAAACAGGGGTAGATACGCAGTATTTT. As protein: CASSQETGVDTQYF.

The chain employs TRBV7-6 and TRBJ2-3; D is perhaps TRBD1 (6 bases). CDR1 and CDR2 from the germline V gene are SGHVS and FNYEAQ. With 2 bases removed from V and 3 bases from J, the gap between germline ends came to 9 bases. The CDR3 extends over 14 amino acids. CDR3 in amino acids: CASSLQQGTDTQYF. CDR3 DNA sequence: TGTGCCAGCAGCTTACAGCAGGGGACAGATACGCAGTATTTT.

The rearrangement joins TRBV5-1 to TRBJ2-4; 8 nucleotides align to TRBD2. CDR1 and CDR2 (germline): SGHRS, YFSETQ. The CDR3 is 15 amino acids. Trimming at V came to 2 bases and at J to 9 bases, leaving 10 bases not matched to a gene. CDR3 in amino acids: CASSLGLAAGAIQYF. The CDR3, as DNA: TGCGCCAGCAGCTTAGGTCTAGCAGCGGGGGCCATTCAGTACTTC. Full variable domain (outside the CDR3, taken from reference TRBV5-1 and TRBJ2-4): KAGVTQTPRYLIKTRGQQVTLSCSPISGHRSVSWYQQTPGQGLQFLFEYFSETQRNKGNFPGRFSGRQFSNSRSEMNVSTLELGDSALYLCASSLGLAAGAIQYFGAGTRLSVL.

The sample holds one count of this clone. The chain carries TRBV27 and TRBJ2-2, with 13 bases lining up with TRBD2. Looked up from germline, CDR1 is MNHEY and CDR2 is SMNVEV (reference sequence). The CDR3 totals 15 residues. Germline trimming cut 5 bases from V and 8 bases from J; bases unmatched to any gene: 5. As DNA, the CDR3 is TGTGCCAGCAGTCACTGGACTAGCGGGAGAGGGGAGCTGTTTTTT. Translation: CASSHWTSGRGELFF.

CDR3 region: CASSYSDTQYF. The DNA for the CDR3 is TGTGCCAGCAGTTACTCCGATACGCAGTATTTT. The J gene is TRBJ2-3, the V gene TRBV6-6, with D uncertain. V was cut by 0 bases and J by 6 bases, with 1 base left in between. The CDR3 runs to 11 residues. CDR1 is MNHNY and CDR2 is SVGAGI in the germline V gene (reference sequence).

This chain connects TRBV27 to TRBJ2-1, with 11 bases aligning to TRBD1. Germline trimming cut 8 bases from V and 6 bases from J; bases unmatched to any gene: 12. CDR1 is MNHEY and CDR2 is SMNVEV in the germline V gene (reference sequence). The CDR3 length is 16 residues. The CDR3 is CASGQGAFSPPNEQFF. The CDR3 region has the DNA TGTGCCAGCGGACAGGGGGCCTTTTCGCCGCCCAATGAGCAGTTCTTC.

This clone showed up just once. The rearrangement joins TRBV10-3 to TRBJ2-3, with D perhaps matching TRBD1 or TRBD2 (5 bases each). CDR1 is ENHRY and CDR2 is SYGVKD in the germline V gene. The length of the CDR3 is 13 residues. V was trimmed by 0 bases and J by 4 bases, leaving 5 bases between them. CDR3 sequence: CAISESGADTQYF. In DNA, the CDR3 is TGTGCCATCAGTGAGTCGGGGGCAGATACGCAGTATTTT.

In this sample, this clone turned up once. The V call is TRBV6-5, the J call TRBJ2-3, with TRBD1 as a possible D gene (5 bases). Trimming shortened V by 5 bases and J by 5 bases, and 14 bases separated the two germline ends. CDR1 is MNHEY, CDR2 SVGAGI, per germline. The CDR3 length is 14 residues. The CDR3 here is CASSQYRSGDTQYF. The CDR3 region has the DNA TGTGCCAGCAGTCAATACAGGTCCGGAGATACGCAGTATTTT.

The rearrangement links TRBV9 to TRBJ2-3; 10 nucleotides align to TRBD2. There are 21 residues in the CDR3. Germline V lookup: CDR1 SGDLS, CDR2 YYNGEE. V lost 0 bases to trimming and J lost 1 base; unmatched junction nucleotides: 17. The CDR3 sequence: CASSVDGTGVVAGGRTDTQYF. In nucleotides, the CDR3 is TGTGCCAGCAGCGTAGACGGGACCGGGGTAGTAGCGGGAGGTCGCACAGATACGCAGTATTTT.

This clone showed up just a few times. This chain joins TRBV4-1 and TRBJ1-5; tentatively, D is TRBD1 (5 bases). The CDR3 spans 16 residues. Germline values: CDR1 MGHRA, CDR2 YSYEKL. V lost 0 bases, J lost 7 bases, and 16 bases lay in between. Written as DNA, the CDR3 is TGCGCCAGCAGCCAAGAAGGGTTCGGGAGGGGCCAGCCCCAGCATTTT. Amino acid sequence: CASSQEGFGRGQPQHF.

The CDR3 nucleotides read TGTGCCACACACGGAAACACCATATATTTT. It codes for CATHGNTIYF. V usage is TRBV28 and J usage is TRBJ1-3; D call uncertain. The germline V gene has CDR1 MDHEN and CDR2 SYDVKM. CDR3 length equals 10 residues. Trimming removed 10 bases at V and 4 bases at J, with 5 bases between.

A single count supports this clone. The chain carries TRBV6-5 and TRBJ2-1; 9 nucleotides match TRBD1. With 8 bases clipped from V and 6 bases from J, the junction kept 5 bases outside the gene matches. Germline V gene lookup returns CDR1 MNHEY and CDR2 SVGAGI. This CDR3 has 13 residues. The CDR3, as DNA: TGTGCCAGCGGGAACAGGGGGCCCAATGAGCAGTTCTTC. This encodes CASGNRGPNEQFF.

The chain uses TRBV18 and TRBJ1-5, with D unclear. The CDR3 is 16 amino acids. The V and J ends lost 3 bases and 2 bases respectively, with 14 bases between them. The germline gives CDR1 KGHSH, CDR2 LQKENI. The CDR3 DNA reads as TGTGCCAGCTCACCGGCCGGGTTTCGGGGCAATCAGCCCCAGCATTTT. It encodes CASSPAGFRGNQPQHF. The whole variable domain, filled in from reference TRBV18 and TRBJ1-5, reads NAGVMQNPRHLVRRRGQEARLRCSPMKGHSHVYWYRQLPEEGLKFMVYLQKENIIDESGMPKERFSAEFPKEGPSILRIQQVVRGDSAAYFCASSPAGFRGNQPQHFGDGTRLSIL.

This chain uses TRBV7-2 with TRBJ2-3; 9 bases map to TRBD2. Germline V gives CDR1 SGHTA, CDR2 FQGNSA. There are 16 residues in the CDR3. With 5 bases clipped from V and 7 bases from J, the junction kept 13 bases outside the gene matches. CDR3 sequence reads: CASSPGPAGGANTQYF. The CDR3 DNA reads TGTGCCAGCAGCCCCGGACCGGCGGGAGGGGCTAATACGCAGTATTTT.

This clone was picked up a small number of times. The chain is built from TRBV7-8 and TRBJ1-1; perhaps TRBD1 as D (6 bases). V was clipped by 5 bases and J by 5 bases, with 15 bases between them. This CDR3 is 14 amino acids long. Germline assignment: CDR1 SGHVS and CDR2 FQNEAQ. The CDR3 is CASSPLLGATEAFF. The CDR3 coding sequence is TGTGCCAGCAGCCCCCTTTTGGGGGCGACTGAAGCTTTCTTT.

The rearrangement links TRBV11-2 to TRBJ1-4, with D maybe TRBD1 (6 bases). This CDR3 is 18 amino acids long. From germline, CDR1 is SGHAT and CDR2 FQNNGV. The V end was cut by 0 bases, the J end by 0 bases, with 14 bases between. CDR3 bases: TGTGCCAGCAGCTTAGATCGTGGGACACGCGCAACTAATGAAAAACTGTTTTTT. Amino acid sequence: CASSLDRGTRATNEKLFF.

This chain joins TRBV4-3 and TRBJ2-2; 7 bases match TRBD2. Germline V gene lookup returns CDR1 LGHNA and CDR2 YSLEER. The length of the CDR3 is 20 residues. After removal of 0 bases from V and 1 base from J, the junction contained 14 bases not matched to a gene. The CDR3 reads CASSQDEARGGEGNTGELFF. The CDR3 DNA reads as TGCGCCAGCAGCCAAGATGAGGCACGTGGGGGGGAGGGGAACACCGGGGAGCTGTTTTTT.

This clone was found once. The chain carries TRBV19 and TRBJ2-5; 11 bases map to TRBD1. The length of the CDR3 is 14 residues. Germline values: CDR1 LNHDA, CDR2 SQIVND (reference sequence). Trimming cost V 4 bases and J 5 bases; bases outside gene matches: 3. CDR3 region: CASSTRDRGETQYF. The CDR3 nucleotides read TGTGCCAGTAGTACCCGGGACAGGGGGGAGACCCAGTACTTC.

The rearrangement links TRBV5-1 to TRBJ2-7; perhaps TRBD1 as D (8 bases). This CDR3 contains 17 residues. V lost 4 bases and J lost 2, with 22 bases in between. Germline V gene data show CDR1 as SGHRS and CDR2 as YFSETQ. CDR3 sequence reads: CASSLAISTGGAYEQYF. The DNA for the CDR3 is TGCGCCAGCAGCCTCGCCATAAGTACAGGGGGGGCCTACGAGCAGTACTTC.

This clone was seen a single time. The chain joins TRBV11-2 to TRBJ2-2, with 7 nucleotides matching TRBD2. In germline, CDR1 is SGHAT, CDR2 FQNNGV. The CDR3 is 16 amino acids. The V segment lost 5 bases and the J segment 0 bases; nucleotides outside the gene matches: 6. The CDR3, as DNA: TGTGCCAGCAGCCCGCCGGGACTATCGAACACCGGGGAGCTGTTTTTT. Its translation: CASSPPGLSNTGELFF.